These 27 T cell receptor beta chains were all obtained from the same sample, sequenced in a study of T cell responses to AZD1222 COVID-19 vaccine. Produced via immunoSEQ multiplex PCR; TCRdb's table is partial and in-frame only. This sample has roughly 140,000 clones; 90% occur once, and the top ten carry about 1.4%. The specimen comprised peripheral blood, sampled 28 days after the second AZD1222 dose. These receptors were taken from an adult who received the AZD1222 COVID-19 vaccine.

The chain uses TRBV5-1 and TRBJ2-2; D call uncertain. The germline V and J ends were trimmed by 0 bases and 1 base, with 4 bases remaining between them. There are 14 residues in the CDR3. CDR1 SGHRS and CDR2 YFSETQ come from the germline V gene. The CDR3 protein is CASSLVRNTGELFF. CDR3 nucleotides: TGCGCCAGCAGCTTGGTCCGGAACACCGGGGAGCTGTTTTTT. Full variable domain (remainder filled in from reference TRBV5-1 and TRBJ2-2): KAGVTQTPRYLIKTRGQQVTLSCSPISGHRSVSWYQQTPGQGLQFLFEYFSETQRNKGNFPGRFSGRQFSNSRSEMNVSTLELGDSALYLCASSLVRNTGELFFGEGSRLTVL.

The chain combines TRBV4-1 with TRBJ1-3; D call uncertain. V lost 0 bases, J lost 0 bases, and 9 bases lay in between. The CDR3 is 16 amino acids. CDR1 and CDR2 (germline): MGHRA, YSYEKL. The CDR3: CASSQERRVSGNTIYF. The CDR3 DNA follows: TGCGCCAGCAGCCAAGAGAGGCGGGTCTCTGGAAACACCATATATTTT.

This clone was recorded a few times. V usage is TRBV7-8 and J usage is TRBJ1-3; TRBD1 might be the D (5 bases). Trimming took off 2 bases at V and 4 bases at J, with 21 bases between the two ends. Per germline, CDR1 SGHVS and CDR2 FQNEAQ. This CDR3 has 18 residues. CDR3 region: CASSLRWGVVSWGNTIYF. For the CDR3, the DNA is TGTGCCAGCAGCTTACGCTGGGGGGTAGTGTCGTGGGGAAACACCATATATTTT.

V usage is TRBV3-1 (or the pseudogene TRBV3-2) and J usage is TRBJ2-1; 11 bases fit TRBD1. Unmatched junction bases numbered 15, after V lost 5 bases and J lost 9 bases. The germline CDR1 and CDR2 sequences are LGHDT and YNNKEL (reference sequence). The CDR3 extends over 17 amino acids. DNA for the CDR3: TGTGCCAGCAGCGTCCAGGTCGGGGACAGGGGGAGGGGTGAGCAGTTCTTC. Its protein product is CASSVQVGDRGRGEQFF.

CDR3 DNA: TGTGCCAGCTCACAACTGGGACTAGCGGGTGAGCAGTTCTTC. This codes for CASSQLGLAGEQFF. The J gene is TRBJ2-1, the V gene TRBV18; TRBD2 matches 12 bases. The junction had 4 bases not matched to a gene; V was cut back by 4 bases and J by 9 bases. The CDR3 length is 14 residues. Germline CDR1 and CDR2: KGHSH and LQKENI. The full variable domain, completed using reference TRBV18 and TRBJ2-1, is NAGVMQNPRHLVRRRGQEARLRCSPMKGHSHVYWYRQLPEEGLKFMVYLQKENIIDESGMPKERFSAEFPKEGPSILRIQQVVRGDSAAYFCASSQLGLAGEQFFGPGTRLTVL.

The chain combines TRBV19 with TRBJ1-1, with 11 positions matching TRBD1. Germline CDR1 LNHDA, CDR2 SQIVND (reference sequence). This CDR3 region has 15 residues. Trimming removed 4 bases from V and 4 bases from J; junction bases left unmatched: 5. The DNA of the CDR3 is TGTGCCAGTAGTACAGGGACAGGGGGACGCACTGAAGCTTTCTTT. Translating gives CASSTGTGGRTEAFF. Full variable domain (remainder filled in from reference TRBV19 and TRBJ1-1): DGGITQSPKYLFRKEGQNVTLSCEQNLNHDAMYWYRQDPGQGLRLIYYSQIVNDFQKGDIAEGYSVSREKKESFPLTVTSAQKNPTAFYLCASSTGTGGRTEAFFGQGTRLTVV.

V and J are TRBV6-2 or TRBV6-3 and TRBJ1-1, with D unresolved. The germline V gene encodes CDR1 MNHEY and CDR2 SVGEGT. The CDR3 consists of 12 residues. Deletions cut 6 bases from V and 3 bases from J, with 8 bases between. The CDR3 DNA is TGTGCCAGCAGCCGACGGTACACTGAAGCTTTCTTT. This encodes CASSRRYTEAFF.

Points on this clone: Additional DNA sequences in this sample encode the identical CDR3. The chain is built from TRBV5-1 and TRBJ2-7; tentatively, D is TRBD2 (7 bases). The CDR3 length is 14 residues. Trimming removed 0 bases at V and 3 bases at J, with 10 bases between. Germline V CDR1 and CDR2: SGHRS, YFSETQ. CDR3 bases: TGCGCCAGCAGCTTGGAGGGGGGGAACTACGAGCAGTACTTC. Its translation is CASSLEGGNYEQYF.

The rearrangement links TRBV6-5 to TRBJ2-1, with D maybe TRBD1 (6 bases). Deletions cut 10 bases from V and 6 bases from J, with 16 bases between. Germline loops: CDR1 MNHEY, CDR2 SVGAGI. The CDR3 sequence is 13 residues long. CDR3 amino acids: CATMRTVRNEQFF. In DNA form, the CDR3 reads TGTGCCACCATGCGGACAGTACGCAATGAGCAGTTCTTC.

V usage is TRBV13 and J usage is TRBJ2-3; no reliable D call. Germline CDR1 PRHDT, CDR2 FYEKMQ (reference sequence). Trimming stripped 5 bases from V and 3 bases from J, with 9 bases between. CDR3 length equals 13 residues. CDR3 protein: CASSPIPTDTQYF. As DNA, the CDR3 is TGTGCCAGCAGCCCGATACCTACAGATACGCAGTATTTT.

This sequence joins TRBV28 and TRBJ2-1; 8 bases are a match to TRBD2. Germline V CDR1 and CDR2: MDHEN, SYDVKM. J lost 6 bases, V lost 5 bases, and 18 bases had no gene match. The length of the CDR3 is 18 residues. This chain's CDR3 is CASSPYPQREWGLNEQFF. The DNA of the CDR3 is TGTGCCAGCAGTCCATACCCTCAGCGGGAGTGGGGTCTCAATGAGCAGTTCTTC.

The chain employs TRBV28 and TRBJ2-7; 9 nucleotides agree with TRBD1. The junction had 9 bases not matched to a gene; V was cut back by 6 bases and J by 3 bases. The germline gives CDR1 MDHEN, CDR2 SYDVKM. The CDR3 runs to 15 residues. CDR3 region: CASSLVRTGVYEQYF. The CDR3 bases are TGTGCCAGCAGCTTAGTCAGGACAGGGGTCTACGAGCAGTACTTC.

V gene TRBV11-2 combines with J gene TRBJ1-1; D call uncertain. V was pared by 2 bases and J by 5 bases, with 12 bases between. The CDR3 is 14 amino acids. Per the germline V gene, CDR1 is SGHAT and CDR2 is FQNNGV. In DNA form, the CDR3 reads TGTGCCAGCAGCTTAAGTCTAGTAGGGACTGAAGCTTTCTTT. This encodes CASSLSLVGTEAFF.

J is TRBJ1-2 and V is TRBV13, with D hard to call. The germline CDR1 and CDR2 sequences are PRHDT and FYEKMQ (reference sequence). The CDR3 consists of 13 residues. V lost 0 bases and J 6 bases, leaving 8 bases between the germline ends. Written as DNA, the CDR3 is TGTGCCAGCAGCTTAGGGCGGAGAGATGGCTACACCTTC. Translation gives CASSLGRRDGYTF. The whole variable domain, remainder taken from reference TRBV13 and TRBJ1-2, is AAGVIQSPRHLIKEKRETATLKCYPIPRHDTVYWYQQGPGQDPQFLISFYEKMQSDKGSIPDRFSAQQFSDYHSELNMSSLELGDSALYFCASSLGRRDGYTFGSGTRLTVV.

This clone has a single count. The CDR3 loop is CAISDRVSNYGYTF. In nucleotides, the CDR3 is TGTGCCATCAGTGACCGAGTATCTAACTATGGCTACACCTTC. The genes are TRBV10-3 and TRBJ1-2; D gene ambiguous. V was trimmed by 3 bases and J by 0 bases, leaving 8 bases between them. This CDR3 has 14 amino acids. Germline V CDR1 and CDR2: ENHRY, SYGVKD.

This chain connects TRBV3-1 (or the pseudogene TRBV3-2) to TRBJ1-6; TRBD1 matches at 11 bases. The V gene end was trimmed by 4 bases and the J gene end by 7 bases; junction bases not matched to a gene: 9. The CDR3 is 17 amino acids. Germline values: CDR1 LGHDT, CDR2 YNNKEL (reference sequence). CDR3 amino acids: CASSPAGTGGLNSPLHF. CDR3 in DNA: TGTGCCAGCAGCCCCGCCGGGACAGGGGGGTTAAATTCACCCCTCCACTTT.

This clone occurred once. This chain's CDR3 is CASSSPPGEETQYF. CDR3 DNA: TGCGCCAGCAGCTCCCCCCCCGGGGAAGAGACCCAGTACTTC. This chain uses TRBV5-1 with TRBJ2-5, with a tentative D call TRBD2 (5 bases). The V and J ends lost 3 bases and 3 bases respectively, with 12 bases between them. Germline CDR1 reads SGHRS; CDR2 reads YFSETQ. The CDR3 runs 14 residues.

The chain carries TRBV6-6 and TRBJ1-1, with 7 bases that match TRBD1. From germline, CDR1 is MNHNY and CDR2 SVGAGI (reference sequence). This CDR3 is 13 amino acids long. Unmatched junction bases numbered 2, after V lost 0 bases and J lost 7 bases. The CDR3 DNA follows: TGTGCCAGCAGTTACTCAGGGACAGTTGAAGCTTTCTTT. Translating gives CASSYSGTVEAFF.

This CDR3 is CASSSQRGSTNEQFF. DNA for the CDR3: TGTGCCAGCAGCTCGCAGCGGGGATCAACTAATGAGCAGTTCTTC. The chain carries TRBV7-3 and TRBJ2-1; TRBD2 matches at 7 bases. Germline V gene lookup returns CDR1 SGHTA and CDR2 FQGTGA. This CDR3 region has 15 residues. After removal of 4 bases from V and 7 bases from J, the junction contained 10 bases not matched to a gene.

This clone was found once. Here the CDR3 reads CASSSDTRGYTF. The CDR3 DNA reads as TGCGCCAGCAGCTCGGACACTCGTGGCTACACCTTC. The gene calls are TRBV5-1 and TRBJ1-2, with D possibly being TRBD1 (5 bases). The V gene's germline CDR1 is SGHRS and CDR2 YFSETQ. This CDR3 region has 12 residues. V dropped 3 bases and J dropped 7 bases, with 10 bases sitting between them.

The chain is built from TRBV27 and TRBJ2-7; D is possibly TRBD1 (6 bases). Germline lookup yields CDR1 MNHEY and CDR2 SMNVEV (reference sequence). Trimming pared 7 bases from V and 2 bases from J, leaving 9 bases between. CDR3 length: 12 amino acids. The CDR3 sequence: CASMDRTYEQYF. Written as DNA, the CDR3 is TGTGCCAGCATGGACAGAACCTACGAGCAGTACTTC.

The chain uses TRBV11-2 and TRBJ2-3; 10 bases match TRBD2. Germline V gives CDR1 SGHAT, CDR2 FQNNGV. Unmatched junction bases numbered 14, after V lost 5 bases and J lost 0 bases. The CDR3 is 19 residues long. For the CDR3, the DNA is TGTGCCAGCAGCCTATCCTCTAGCGGGGGTTACCTAAGCACAGATACGCAGTATTTT. Encoded protein: CASSLSSSGGYLSTDTQYF.

This clone was seen only a few times. The chain links TRBV30 to TRBJ2-7; D is uncertain. Germline V gene data show CDR1 as GTSNPN and CDR2 as SVGIG (reference sequence). This CDR3 is 11 amino acids long. The V and J ends lost 4 bases and 4 bases respectively, with 8 bases between them. CDR3 nucleotide sequence: TGTGCCTGGAAGTGGGATTACGAGCAGTACTTC. It translates to CAWKWDYEQYF.

The rearrangement uses TRBV7-7 and TRBJ2-5, with a weak D call TRBD2 (7 bases). Trimming shortened V by 2 bases and J by 5 bases, and 15 bases separated the two germline ends. The CDR3 covers 15 residues. CDR1 SSHAT and CDR2 FNYEAQ come from the germline V gene (reference sequence). Here the CDR3 DNA reads TGTGCCAGCAGCTTATCGGGGGCTAGCGGTGAGACCCAGTACTTC. It codes for CASSLSGASGETQYF.

The rearrangement uses TRBV11-2 and TRBJ1-6; D gene ambiguous. V lost 6 bases and J lost 7, with 10 bases in between. CDR3 length equals 13 residues. Per germline, CDR1 SGHAT and CDR2 FQNNGV. The chain's CDR3 is CASSALENSPLHF. The CDR3 coding sequence is TGTGCCAGCAGTGCCCTTGAAAATTCACCCCTCCACTTT.

This chain joins TRBV7-9 and TRBJ1-2; weak D call: TRBD1 (6 bases). The CDR3 is 13 amino acids. Trimming pared 5 bases from V and 8 bases from J, leaving 15 bases between. The V gene's germline CDR1 is SEHNR and CDR2 FQNEAQ (reference sequence). The CDR3 nucleotides are TGTGCCAGCAGCAATACAGGGTTTCTGGGCTACACCTTC. Protein sequence: CASSNTGFLGYTF.

The DNA for the CDR3 is TGTGCCAGCAGTTTTGGACCCCTTCGGGGCTACACCTTC. Protein: CASSFGPLRGYTF. The V gene is TRBV27, the J gene TRBJ1-2, with no clear D. This CDR3 spans 13 amino acids. Germline values: CDR1 MNHEY, CDR2 SMNVEV (reference sequence). V was pared by 3 bases and J by 8 bases, with 13 bases between.